This is a list of T cell receptor beta chains from one sample in a study of T-cell memory formation after mild COVID-19. TCRdb re-called the 5' RACE reads with MiXCR, one entry per CDR3 protein. The sample has about 610,000 distinct CDR3 sequences; around 16% are singletons. Source material: PBMCs or a T cell subset sorted from them (not recorded which). The receptor source for this set is an adult woman who had mild COVID-19 (a few samples of this study predate the infection). Cell type and time point are not known. Both conserved end residues are part of each CDR3. Fields, in order: V gene, J gene, D gene, CDR3 length, clone size, CDR3 protein, CDR3 DNA. D genes are given only for firm matches. Some rows have no size entry. The others give once, few or many, or a class for an expanded clone.

v_gene: TRBV12-3/TRBV12-4; j_gene: TRBJ1-5; d_gene: TRBD1; len: 16; abundance: NA; CDR3aa: CASSLLPTGGNQPQHF; CDR3nt: TGTGCCAGCAGTTTGCTTCCGACAGGGGGGAATCAGCCCCAGCATTTT
v_gene: TRBV6-5; j_gene: TRBJ2-4; d_gene: TRBD1; len: 17; abundance: NA; CDR3aa: CASRPGQALMAKNIQYF; CDR3nt: TGTGCCAGCAGACCGGGACAGGCCCTTATGGCCAAAAACATTCAGTACTTC
v_gene: TRBV24-1; j_gene: TRBJ1-1; d_gene: NA; len: 13; abundance: NA; CDR3aa: CATSDGGLEEAFF; CDR3nt: TGTGCCACCAGTGATGGCGGGCTAGAAGAAGCTTTCTTT
v_gene: TRBV7-2; j_gene: TRBJ1-1; d_gene: TRBD1; len: 12; abundance: NA; CDR3aa: CASSLIDRVAFF; CDR3nt: TGTGCCAGCAGCTTAATTGACAGGGTGGCTTTCTTT
v_gene: TRBV20-1; j_gene: TRBJ2-3; d_gene: TRBD1; len: 15; abundance: few; CDR3aa: CSASPYRGPLDTQYF; CDR3nt: TGCAGTGCTAGCCCCTACAGGGGTCCCCTAGATACGCAGTATTTT
v_gene: TRBV5-1; j_gene: TRBJ2-2; d_gene: NA; len: 15; abundance: NA; CDR3aa: CASSSRTSNTGELFF; CDR3nt: TGCGCCAGCAGCTCCCGGACGTCGAACACCGGGGAGCTGTTTTTT
v_gene: TRBV3-1; j_gene: TRBJ1-5; d_gene: NA; len: 15; abundance: few; CDR3aa: CASSQMGVSNQPQHF; CDR3nt: TGTGCCAGCAGCCAAATGGGGGTCAGCAATCAGCCCCAGCATTTT
v_gene: TRBV3-1; j_gene: TRBJ2-1; d_gene: NA; len: 15; abundance: few; CDR3aa: CASSHRQRAYNEQFF; CDR3nt: TGTGCCAGCAGCCACCGACAGAGAGCCTACAATGAGCAGTTCTTC
v_gene: TRBV6-5; j_gene: TRBJ1-1; d_gene: NA; len: 9; abundance: NA; CDR3aa: CARNTEAFF; CDR3nt: TGTGCCCGGAACACTGAAGCTTTCTTT
v_gene: TRBV11-3; j_gene: TRBJ1-1; d_gene: NA; len: 13; abundance: NA; CDR3aa: CASATRGYTEAFF; CDR3nt: TGTGCCAGCGCGACCAGGGGATACACTGAAGCTTTCTTT
v_gene: TRBV5-1; j_gene: TRBJ1-3; d_gene: TRBD1; len: 17; abundance: few; CDR3aa: CASSWMTGGSSGNTIYF; CDR3nt: TGCGCCAGCAGCTGGATGACAGGGGGATCCTCTGGAAACACCATATATTTT
v_gene: TRBV19; j_gene: TRBJ1-2; d_gene: NA; len: 12; abundance: few; CDR3aa: CASSILGGGYTF; CDR3nt: TGTGCCAGTAGTATCCTGGGGGGTGGCTACACCTTC
v_gene: TRBV19; j_gene: TRBJ2-7; d_gene: TRBD2; len: 14; abundance: NA; CDR3aa: CASSTGTSGGEQYF; CDR3nt: TGTGCCAGTAGTACCGGGACTAGTGGCGGCGAGCAGTACTTC
v_gene: TRBV21-1; j_gene: TRBJ1-6; d_gene: NA; len: 17; abundance: few; CDR3aa: CASSPIPSGLWNSPLHF; CDR3nt: TGTGCCAGCAGCCCTATACCGTCAGGGTTGTGGAATTCACCCCTCCACTTT
v_gene: TRBV12-3/TRBV12-4; j_gene: TRBJ2-1; d_gene: TRBD2; len: 14; abundance: NA; CDR3aa: CASNYAGGSEEQFF; CDR3nt: TGTGCCAGCAACTATGCGGGAGGGTCAGAAGAGCAGTTCTTC
v_gene: TRBV3-1; j_gene: TRBJ1-6; d_gene: NA; len: 12; abundance: NA; CDR3aa: CASSQGPAPLHF; CDR3nt: TGTGCCAGCAGCCAGGGCCCGGCGCCCCTCCACTTT
v_gene: TRBV12-3/TRBV12-4; j_gene: TRBJ1-5; d_gene: TRBD1; len: 15; abundance: NA; CDR3aa: CASRKGQGGNQPQHF; CDR3nt: TGTGCCAGCAGGAAGGGACAGGGGGGCAATCAGCCCCAGCATTTT
v_gene: TRBV29-1; j_gene: TRBJ2-7; d_gene: TRBD2; len: 13; abundance: NA; CDR3aa: CSVQAGGTYEQYF; CDR3nt: TGCAGCGTTCAAGCGGGAGGGACCTACGAGCAGTACTTC
v_gene: TRBV27; j_gene: TRBJ2-7; d_gene: NA; len: 14; abundance: few; CDR3aa: CASSSYREAYEQYF; CDR3nt: TGTGCCAGCAGTTCGTACAGGGAGGCGTACGAGCAGTACTTC
v_gene: TRBV6-5; j_gene: TRBJ2-5; d_gene: TRBD2; len: 14; abundance: few; CDR3aa: CASSTLRAGETQYF; CDR3nt: TGTGCCAGCAGTACCCTGAGAGCGGGGGAGACCCAGTACTTC
v_gene: TRBV9; j_gene: TRBJ2-3; d_gene: NA; len: 15; abundance: NA; CDR3aa: CASSTGSGTPDTQYF; CDR3nt: TGTGCCAGCAGCACCGGGAGTGGGACACCAGATACGCAGTATTTT
v_gene: TRBV20-1; j_gene: TRBJ1-2; d_gene: NA; len: 12; abundance: once; CDR3aa: CSARVQAYGYTF; CDR3nt: TGCAGTGCTAGAGTACAAGCCTATGGCTACACCTTC
v_gene: TRBV7-2; j_gene: TRBJ2-2; d_gene: NA; len: 13; abundance: NA; CDR3aa: CASSPQVTGELFF; CDR3nt: TGTGCCAGCAGCCCACAGGTGACCGGGGAGCTGTTTTTT
v_gene: TRBV11-1; j_gene: TRBJ2-7; d_gene: NA; len: 11; abundance: few; CDR3aa: CASSLPGEQYF; CDR3nt: TGTGCCAGCAGCCTACCGGGCGAGCAGTACTTC
v_gene: TRBV7-2; j_gene: TRBJ2-5; d_gene: NA; len: 14; abundance: many; CDR3aa: CASSPSPGLETQYF; CDR3nt: TGTGCCAGCAGCCCATCTCCGGGACTAGAGACCCAGTACTTC
v_gene: TRBV11-2; j_gene: TRBJ2-3; d_gene: NA; len: 18; abundance: NA; CDR3aa: CASSLVPLGTGNTDTQYF; CDR3nt: TGTGCCAGCAGCTTAGTACCCCTCGGGACGGGGAACACAGATACGCAGTATTTT
v_gene: TRBV5-1; j_gene: TRBJ2-1; d_gene: TRBD2; len: 18; abundance: NA; CDR3aa: CASSLEVGEASGYNEQFF; CDR3nt: TGCGCCAGCAGCTTGGAGGTTGGAGAGGCTAGCGGCTACAATGAGCAGTTCTTC
v_gene: TRBV27; j_gene: TRBJ2-1; d_gene: TRBD2; len: 14; abundance: few; CDR3aa: CASSLRTSANEQFF; CDR3nt: TGTGCCAGCAGTTTAAGGACTAGCGCCAATGAGCAGTTCTTC
v_gene: TRBV5-1; j_gene: TRBJ1-6; d_gene: NA; len: 16; abundance: NA; CDR3aa: CASSLDGSSYNSPLHF; CDR3nt: TGCGCCAGCAGCTTGGACGGGAGCTCCTATAATTCACCCCTCCACTTT
v_gene: TRBV12-3/TRBV12-4; j_gene: TRBJ1-5; d_gene: TRBD1; len: 16; abundance: NA; CDR3aa: CASRITGTGRNQPQHF; CDR3nt: TGTGCCAGCAGGATAACCGGGACAGGTCGCAATCAGCCCCAGCATTTT
v_gene: TRBV20-1; j_gene: TRBJ2-5; d_gene: TRBD2; len: 15; abundance: NA; CDR3aa: CSASGHPSGKETQYF; CDR3nt: TGCAGTGCTAGTGGCCATCCTAGCGGAAAAGAGACCCAGTACTTC
v_gene: TRBV27; j_gene: TRBJ1-5; d_gene: NA; len: 15; abundance: NA; CDR3aa: CASSFRTGIHQPQHF; CDR3nt: TGTGCCAGCAGTTTCCGCACAGGGATCCATCAGCCCCAGCATTTT
v_gene: TRBV27; j_gene: TRBJ1-3; d_gene: NA; len: 15; abundance: NA; CDR3aa: CASSSLDSFGNTIYF; CDR3nt: TGTGCCAGCAGTTCCCTGGACAGTTTTGGAAACACCATATATTTT
v_gene: TRBV19; j_gene: TRBJ2-7; d_gene: NA; len: 16; abundance: few; CDR3aa: CASSPSWGVSSYEQYF; CDR3nt: TGTGCCAGTAGTCCCAGTTGGGGCGTCTCTTCCTACGAGCAGTACTTC
v_gene: TRBV18; j_gene: TRBJ2-3; d_gene: TRBD2; len: 16; abundance: NA; CDR3aa: CASSPNSGGLTDTQYF; CDR3nt: TGTGCCAGCTCACCGAACAGCGGGGGCCTCACAGATACGCAGTATTTT
v_gene: TRBV25-1; j_gene: TRBJ2-5; d_gene: TRBD1; len: 15; abundance: few; CDR3aa: CASSDWDRLMGTQYF; CDR3nt: TGTGCCAGCAGTGATTGGGACAGATTAATGGGGACCCAGTACTTC
v_gene: TRBV4-3; j_gene: TRBJ1-2; d_gene: NA; len: 18; abundance: few; CDR3aa: CASSQVWLGSPGSKGYTF; CDR3nt: TGCGCCAGCAGCCAAGTTTGGCTAGGGAGTCCAGGATCAAAAGGCTACACCTTC
v_gene: TRBV20-1; j_gene: TRBJ2-4; d_gene: NA; len: 14; abundance: few; CDR3aa: CSARGQPGKNIQYF; CDR3nt: TGCAGTGCTAGGGGACAACCGGGCAAAAACATTCAGTACTTC
v_gene: TRBV6-6; j_gene: TRBJ1-5; d_gene: TRBD1; len: 14; abundance: NA; CDR3aa: CASRPDRASQPQHF; CDR3nt: TGTGCCAGCAGACCGGACAGGGCTAGTCAGCCCCAGCATTTT
v_gene: TRBV11-3; j_gene: TRBJ2-6; d_gene: NA; len: 17; abundance: NA; CDR3aa: CASSLQGPYSGANVLTF; CDR3nt: TGTGCCAGCAGCTTACAGGGACCCTACTCTGGGGCCAACGTCCTGACTTTC
v_gene: TRBV7-9; j_gene: TRBJ2-7; d_gene: NA; len: 15; abundance: few; CDR3aa: CASSESEGRNYEQYF; CDR3nt: TGTGCCAGCAGCGAATCAGAGGGGCGCAACTACGAGCAGTACTTC
v_gene: TRBV27; j_gene: TRBJ1-1; d_gene: NA; len: 13; abundance: few; CDR3aa: CASSLFNQDKAFF; CDR3nt: TGTGCCAGCAGTTTATTCAACCAGGATAAAGCTTTCTTT
v_gene: TRBV10-3; j_gene: TRBJ1-1; d_gene: NA; len: 12; abundance: few; CDR3aa: CASGAGDTEAFF; CDR3nt: TGTGCCAGTGGAGCTGGGGACACTGAAGCTTTCTTT
v_gene: TRBV20-1; j_gene: TRBJ1-5; d_gene: TRBD1; len: 16; abundance: few; CDR3aa: CSASDRGAYSNQPQHF; CDR3nt: TGCAGTGCTTCCGACAGGGGCGCCTATAGCAATCAGCCCCAGCATTTT
v_gene: TRBV2; j_gene: TRBJ2-1; d_gene: NA; len: 16; abundance: many; CDR3aa: CASSELGGPAYNEQFF; CDR3nt: TGTGCCAGCAGTGAATTGGGGGGGCCGGCCTACAATGAGCAGTTCTTC
v_gene: TRBV7-2; j_gene: TRBJ2-2; d_gene: TRBD1; len: 15; abundance: NA; CDR3aa: CASSFGTGATGELFF; CDR3nt: TGTGCCAGCAGCTTCGGGACAGGGGCCACCGGGGAGCTGTTTTTT
v_gene: TRBV7-9; j_gene: TRBJ1-1; d_gene: TRBD1; len: 14; abundance: few; CDR3aa: CASSDGQGVTEAFF; CDR3nt: TGTGCCAGCAGTGACGGACAGGGGGTCACTGAAGCTTTCTTT
v_gene: TRBV15; j_gene: TRBJ2-4; d_gene: TRBD2; len: 20; abundance: NA; CDR3aa: CATSGTGTSGGAWAKNIQYF; CDR3nt: TGTGCCACCAGCGGAACCGGGACTAGCGGGGGGGCATGGGCCAAAAACATTCAGTACTTC
v_gene: TRBV7-9; j_gene: TRBJ2-7; d_gene: NA; len: 14; abundance: many; CDR3aa: CASSSSGPSYEQYF; CDR3nt: TGTGCCAGCAGCTCATCGGGACCCTCCTACGAGCAGTACTTC
v_gene: TRBV6-4; j_gene: TRBJ2-7; d_gene: NA; len: 14; abundance: few; CDR3aa: CASSAGQRTYEQYF; CDR3nt: TGTGCCAGCAGTGCCGGGCAGAGGACCTACGAGCAGTACTTC
v_gene: TRBV7-9; j_gene: TRBJ2-1; d_gene: NA; len: 14; abundance: NA; CDR3aa: CASSLDAGYNEQFF; CDR3nt: TGTGCCAGCAGCTTGGATGCGGGATACAATGAGCAGTTCTTC
v_gene: TRBV30; j_gene: TRBJ1-4; d_gene: NA; len: 14; abundance: few; CDR3aa: CAWSGGRGNEKLFF; CDR3nt: TGTGCCTGGAGTGGGGGGCGAGGAAATGAAAAACTGTTTTTT
v_gene: TRBV27; j_gene: TRBJ2-7; d_gene: NA; len: 15; abundance: NA; CDR3aa: CASSIRQPSSYEQYF; CDR3nt: TGTGCCAGCAGTATTAGACAACCCTCCTCCTACGAGCAGTACTTC
v_gene: TRBV14; j_gene: TRBJ2-7; d_gene: NA; len: 12; abundance: few; CDR3aa: CASSRLSYEQYF; CDR3nt: TGTGCCAGCAGCCGTCTCTCCTACGAGCAGTACTTC
v_gene: TRBV29-1; j_gene: TRBJ2-1; d_gene: NA; len: 15; abundance: NA; CDR3aa: CSAQSGPESYNEQFF; CDR3nt: TGCAGCGCTCAAAGCGGGCCCGAATCCTACAATGAGCAGTTCTTC
v_gene: TRBV7-9; j_gene: TRBJ1-2; d_gene: TRBD1; len: 15; abundance: NA; CDR3aa: CASSVPGQADYGYTF; CDR3nt: TGTGCCAGCAGCGTTCCGGGACAGGCCGACTATGGCTACACCTTC
v_gene: TRBV5-1; j_gene: TRBJ2-1; d_gene: NA; len: 14; abundance: NA; CDR3aa: CASRGRLSVYEQFF; CDR3nt: TGCGCCAGCAGAGGGAGACTTAGCGTCTATGAGCAGTTCTTC